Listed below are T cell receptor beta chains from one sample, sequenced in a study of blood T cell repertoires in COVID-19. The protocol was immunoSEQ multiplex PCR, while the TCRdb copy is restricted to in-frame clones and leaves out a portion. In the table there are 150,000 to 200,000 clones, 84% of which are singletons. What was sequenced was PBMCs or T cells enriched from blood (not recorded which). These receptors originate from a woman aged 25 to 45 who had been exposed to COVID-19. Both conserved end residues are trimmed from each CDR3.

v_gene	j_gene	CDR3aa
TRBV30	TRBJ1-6	AWRFTGNSPLH
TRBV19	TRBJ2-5	ASSIQGAEETQY
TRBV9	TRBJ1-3	ASSVFDRYTTAGNTIY
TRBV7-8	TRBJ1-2	ASSPDRGLYGYT
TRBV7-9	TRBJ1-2	ASSPGQTPHPGN
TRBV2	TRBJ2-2	ASTLLGQGNGELF
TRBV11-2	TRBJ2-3	ASSLIPNTDTQY
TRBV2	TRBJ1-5	ASSEQGGYQPQH
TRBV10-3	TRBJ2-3	AIKAGGHHTQY
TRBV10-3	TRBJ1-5	AISGGPHSNQPQH
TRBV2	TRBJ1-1	ASSVRGKNTEAF
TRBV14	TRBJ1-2	ASSQGTAASYT
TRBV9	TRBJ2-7	ASSVGLDFSYEQY
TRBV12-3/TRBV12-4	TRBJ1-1	ASSQGGFTEAF
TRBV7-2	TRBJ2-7	ASSQSRALASSYEQY
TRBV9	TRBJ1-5	ASSVGLDSNQPQH
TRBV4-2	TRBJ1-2	ASSQGPNRGGGYGYT
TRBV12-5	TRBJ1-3	ASRTGSGTIY
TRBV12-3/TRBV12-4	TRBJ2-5	ASSFGETQY
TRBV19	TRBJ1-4	ASSTRAGTDTSTTNEKLF